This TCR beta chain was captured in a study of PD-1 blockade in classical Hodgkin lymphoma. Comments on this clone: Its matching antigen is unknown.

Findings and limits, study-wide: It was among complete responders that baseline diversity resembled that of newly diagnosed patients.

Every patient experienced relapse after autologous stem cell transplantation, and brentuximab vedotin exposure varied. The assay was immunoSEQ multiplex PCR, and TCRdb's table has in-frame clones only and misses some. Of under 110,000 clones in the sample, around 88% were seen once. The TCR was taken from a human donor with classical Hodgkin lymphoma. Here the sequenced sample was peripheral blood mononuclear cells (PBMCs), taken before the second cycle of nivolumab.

In DNA, the CDR3 is TGTGCCATCAGTGAGTTTCCGGACAGGGGTGCGGAGCAGTACTTC. Translating gives CAISEFPDRGAEQYF. V usage is TRBV10-3 and J usage is TRBJ2-7, with 9 bases fitting TRBD1. J lost 7 bases, V lost 1 base, and 8 bases had no gene match. The CDR3 is made up of 15 amino acids. Germline V CDR1 and CDR2: ENHRY, SYGVKD.